This TCR beta chain was obtained from a study of molecular identifiers for immune sequencing clone quantification. With 10%, 30% or 50% of RNA, about 17,000 to 1,000,000 naive CD8 T cells were sequenced. MiXCR, run by TCRdb on the PCR reads, gives a single entry per CDR3 protein. The table has tens of thousands of distinct CDR3 sequences, 15% to 20% seen once. General study findings and limits: The sizes of highly expanded clones could be underestimated when identical TCR molecules share a barcode.

This clonotype was observed many times. Antigen specificity is unknown. The CDR3 covers 15 residues. V was clipped by 1 base and J by 1 base, with 6 bases between them. Germline loops: CDR1 KGHDR, CDR2 SFDVKD. The source of this sequence is a human donor in good health. Some libraries in this study had Jurkat cell RNA spiked in. This rearrangement joins TRBV24-1 to TRBJ2-2; possible D gene TRBD2, 5 bases. Sequencing used naive CD8+ T cells from blood, with Jurkat cell RNA spiked in. The subset: FACS-sorted CD8+CD4-CCR7+CD45RA+ naive T cells. This chain's CDR3 is CATSDLAVNTGELFF. The DNA for the CDR3 is TGTGCCACCAGTGATTTAGCGGTGAACACCGGGGAGCTGTTTTTT.